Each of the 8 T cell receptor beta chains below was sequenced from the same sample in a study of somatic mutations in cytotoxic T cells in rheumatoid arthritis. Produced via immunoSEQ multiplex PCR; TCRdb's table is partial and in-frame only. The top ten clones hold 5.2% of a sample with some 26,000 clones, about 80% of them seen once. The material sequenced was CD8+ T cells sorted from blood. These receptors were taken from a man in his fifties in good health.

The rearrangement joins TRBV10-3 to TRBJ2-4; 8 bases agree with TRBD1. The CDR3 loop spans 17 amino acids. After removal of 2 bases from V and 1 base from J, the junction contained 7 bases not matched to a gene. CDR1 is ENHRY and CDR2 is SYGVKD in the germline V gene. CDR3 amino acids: CAISEARGREAKNIQYF. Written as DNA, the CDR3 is TGTGCCATCAGTGAGGCCAGGGGGCGTGAGGCCAAAAACATTCAGTACTTC.

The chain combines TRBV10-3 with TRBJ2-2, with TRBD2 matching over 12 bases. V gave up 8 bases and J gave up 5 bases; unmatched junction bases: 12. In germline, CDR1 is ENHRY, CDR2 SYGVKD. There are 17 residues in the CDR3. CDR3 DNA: TGTGCCATCCTGGGGGACGGCACTAGCGGGAGGACCGGGGAGCTGTTTTTT. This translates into CAILGDGTSGRTGELFF.

CDR3 in amino acids: CASSEEWALSEQFF. The CDR3 coding sequence is TGTGCCAGCAGTGAAGAATGGGCCCTGAGTGAGCAGTTCTTC. V usage is TRBV25-1 and J usage is TRBJ2-1; unclear D gene. The CDR3 consists of 14 residues. CDR1 MGHDK and CDR2 SYGVNS come from the germline V gene. Trimming took off 2 bases at V and 9 bases at J, with 14 bases between the two ends.

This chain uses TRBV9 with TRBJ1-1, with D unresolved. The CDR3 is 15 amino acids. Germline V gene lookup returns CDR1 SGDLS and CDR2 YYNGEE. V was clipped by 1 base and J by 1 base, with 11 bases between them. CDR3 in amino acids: CASSVSGRSNTEAFF. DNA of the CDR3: TGTGCCAGCAGCGTATCGGGCAGGTCGAACACTGAAGCTTTCTTT.

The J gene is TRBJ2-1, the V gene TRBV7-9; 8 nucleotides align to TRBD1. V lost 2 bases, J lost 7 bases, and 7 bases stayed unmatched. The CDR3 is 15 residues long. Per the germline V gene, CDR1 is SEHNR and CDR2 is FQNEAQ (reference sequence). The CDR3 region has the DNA TGTGCCAGCAGCTTAAGGACAGGGCTTCGAAATGAGCAGTTCTTC. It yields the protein CASSLRTGLRNEQFF.

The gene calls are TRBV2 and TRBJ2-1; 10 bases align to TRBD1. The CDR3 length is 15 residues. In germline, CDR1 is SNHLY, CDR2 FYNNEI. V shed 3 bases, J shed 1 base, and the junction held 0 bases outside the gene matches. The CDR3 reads CASSEGQGSYNEQFF. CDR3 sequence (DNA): TGTGCCAGCAGTGAGGGACAGGGGTCCTACAATGAGCAGTTCTTC.

CDR3 protein: CASSLGASGDAAQYF. The CDR3 coding sequence is TGTGCCAGCAGCTTAGGAGCCAGCGGGGACGCTGCGCAGTACTTC. This sequence joins TRBV7-9 and TRBJ2-7; 7 positions agree with TRBD2. The V gene's germline CDR1 is SEHNR and CDR2 FQNEAQ (reference sequence). V lost 1 base to trimming and J lost 9 bases; unmatched junction nucleotides: 12. This CDR3 region has 15 residues.

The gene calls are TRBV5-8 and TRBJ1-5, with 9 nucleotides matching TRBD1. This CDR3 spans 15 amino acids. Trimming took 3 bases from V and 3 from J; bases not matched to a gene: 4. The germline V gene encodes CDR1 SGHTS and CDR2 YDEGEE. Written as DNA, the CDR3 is TGTGCCAGCAGCTCCGACAGGGGGTACAATCAGCCCCAGCATTTT. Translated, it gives CASSSDRGYNQPQHF.